The subject of this entry is one T cell receptor (beta chain). These data originate in a study of CD8 T cells in Susac syndrome. V dropped 4 bases and J dropped 2 bases, with 17 bases sitting between them. Germline CDR1 MNHEY, CDR2 SMNVEV (reference sequence). The CDR3 spans 16 residues. A quantity of about 0.45 to 1 ug RNA underwent reverse transcription using random hexamers. A single record per CDR3 protein comes from TCRdb applying MiXCR to the immunoSEQ multiplex PCR reads. The sample comprises a few hundred thousand distinct CDR3 sequences, roughly 94% of which are singletons, and roughly 0.059% rests with the top ten.

Specimen: CD4+ T cells from PBMCs. The receptor comes from a human donor with multiple sclerosis. The chain joins TRBV27 to TRBJ1-1; tentative D call: TRBD1 (5 bases). CDR3 loop: CASSSPTGGANTEAFF. The CDR3 coding sequence is TGTGCCAGCAGTTCCCCGACTGGGGGTGCCAACACTGAAGCTTTCTTT.